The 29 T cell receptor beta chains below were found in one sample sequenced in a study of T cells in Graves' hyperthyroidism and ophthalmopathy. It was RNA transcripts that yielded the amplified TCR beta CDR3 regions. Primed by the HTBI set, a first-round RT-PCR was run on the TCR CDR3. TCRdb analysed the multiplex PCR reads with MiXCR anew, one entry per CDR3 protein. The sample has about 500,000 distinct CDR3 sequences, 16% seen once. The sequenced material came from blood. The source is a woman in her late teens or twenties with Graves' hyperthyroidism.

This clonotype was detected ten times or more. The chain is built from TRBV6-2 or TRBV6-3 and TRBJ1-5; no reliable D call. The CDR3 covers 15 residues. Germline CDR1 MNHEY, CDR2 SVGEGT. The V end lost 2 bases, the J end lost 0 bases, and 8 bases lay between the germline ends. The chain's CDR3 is CASSYGDNSNQPQHF. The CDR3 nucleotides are TGTGCCAGCAGTTACGGAGATAATAGCAATCAGCCCCAGCATTTT.

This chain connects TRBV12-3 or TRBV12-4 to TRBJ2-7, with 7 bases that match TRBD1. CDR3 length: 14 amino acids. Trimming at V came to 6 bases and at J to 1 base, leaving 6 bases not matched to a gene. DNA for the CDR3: TGTGCCAGCAGGGAAGGACAGGCATCCTACGAGCAGTACTTC. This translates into CASREGQASYEQYF.

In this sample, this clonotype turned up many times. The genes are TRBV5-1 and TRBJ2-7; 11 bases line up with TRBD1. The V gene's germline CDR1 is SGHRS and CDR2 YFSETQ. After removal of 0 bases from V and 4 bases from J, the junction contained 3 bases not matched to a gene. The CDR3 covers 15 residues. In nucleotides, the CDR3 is TGCGCCAGCAGCTTGGTTGGACAGGGGGCGTACGAGCAGTACTTC. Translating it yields CASSLVGQGAYEQYF.

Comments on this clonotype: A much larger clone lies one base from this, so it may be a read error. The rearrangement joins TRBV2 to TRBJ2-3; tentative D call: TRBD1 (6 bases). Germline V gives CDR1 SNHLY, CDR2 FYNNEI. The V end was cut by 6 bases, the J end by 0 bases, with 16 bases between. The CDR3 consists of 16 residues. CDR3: CASRRVQGSSTDTQYF. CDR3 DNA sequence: TGTGCCAGCAGGAGGGTACAGGGTTCTAGCACAGATACGCAGTATTTT.

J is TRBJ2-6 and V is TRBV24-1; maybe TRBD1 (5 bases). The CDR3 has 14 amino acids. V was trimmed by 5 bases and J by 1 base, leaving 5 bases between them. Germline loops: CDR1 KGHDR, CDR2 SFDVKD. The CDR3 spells CATSAGSGANVLTF. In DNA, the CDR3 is TGTGCCACCAGTGCAGGGTCTGGGGCCAACGTCCTGACTTTC.

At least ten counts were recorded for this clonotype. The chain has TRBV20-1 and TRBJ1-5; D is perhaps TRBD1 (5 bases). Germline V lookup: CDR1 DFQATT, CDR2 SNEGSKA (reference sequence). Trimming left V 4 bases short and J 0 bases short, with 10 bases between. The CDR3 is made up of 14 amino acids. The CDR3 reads CSATGGYSNQPQHF. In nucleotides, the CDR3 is TGCAGTGCTACCGGGGGATATAGCAATCAGCCCCAGCATTTT.

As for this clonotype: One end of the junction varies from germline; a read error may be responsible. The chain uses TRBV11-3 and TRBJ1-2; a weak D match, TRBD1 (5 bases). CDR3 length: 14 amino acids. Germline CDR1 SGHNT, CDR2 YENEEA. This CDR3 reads CVSSLSGDFYGYTF. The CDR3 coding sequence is TGTGTCAGCAGCTTAAGCGGGGACTTCTATGGCTACACCTTC.

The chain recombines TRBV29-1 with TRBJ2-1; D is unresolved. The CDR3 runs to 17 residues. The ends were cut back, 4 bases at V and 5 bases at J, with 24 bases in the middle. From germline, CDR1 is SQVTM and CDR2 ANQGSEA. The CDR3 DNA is TGCAGCGTTGTTCCCAATATGGGCAGGCCTCCGAACAATGAGCAGTTCTTC. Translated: CSVVPNMGRPPNNEQFF.

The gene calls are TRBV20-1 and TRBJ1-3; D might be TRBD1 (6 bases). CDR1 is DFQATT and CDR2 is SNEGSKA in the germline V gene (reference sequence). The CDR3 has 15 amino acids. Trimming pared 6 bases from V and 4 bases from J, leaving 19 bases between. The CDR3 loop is CSAKPGGAGGNTIYF. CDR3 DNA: TGCAGTGCCAAGCCCGGGGGGGCGGGGGGAAACACCATATATTTT.

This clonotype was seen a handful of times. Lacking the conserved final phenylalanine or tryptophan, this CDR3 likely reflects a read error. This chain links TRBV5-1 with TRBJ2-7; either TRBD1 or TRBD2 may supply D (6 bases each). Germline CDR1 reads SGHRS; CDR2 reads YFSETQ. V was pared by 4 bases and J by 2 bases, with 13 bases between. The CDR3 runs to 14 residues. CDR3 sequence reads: CASSPGAKAYEQYL. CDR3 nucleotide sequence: TGCGCCAGCAGCCCGGGGGCAAAGGCCTACGAGCAGTACCTC.

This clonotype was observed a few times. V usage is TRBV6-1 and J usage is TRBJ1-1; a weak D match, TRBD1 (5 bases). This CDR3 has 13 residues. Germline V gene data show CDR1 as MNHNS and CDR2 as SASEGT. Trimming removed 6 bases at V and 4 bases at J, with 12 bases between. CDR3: CASRGTPTTEAFF. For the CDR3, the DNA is TGTGCCAGCAGGGGGACTCCAACCACTGAAGCTTTCTTT.

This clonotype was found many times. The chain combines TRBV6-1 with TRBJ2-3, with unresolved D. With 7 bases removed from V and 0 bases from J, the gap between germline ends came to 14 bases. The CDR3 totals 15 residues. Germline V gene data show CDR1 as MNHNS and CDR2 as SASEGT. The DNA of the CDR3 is TGTGCCAGCAATGCCCGGCTCGACAGCACAGATACGCAGTATTTT. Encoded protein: CASNARLDSTDTQYF.

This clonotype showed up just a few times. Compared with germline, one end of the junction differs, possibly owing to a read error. In nucleotides, the CDR3 is TGTGCCAGCATCGTAGAAGAAAAACTGTTTTTT. Translated, it gives CASIVEEKLFF. The gene calls are TRBV9 and TRBJ1-4; unclear D gene. This CDR3 contains 11 residues. Germline V gene lookup returns CDR1 SGDLS and CDR2 YYNGEE.

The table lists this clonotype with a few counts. For the CDR3, the DNA is TGCAGCGTTGAAGTTGGCGGGACAGCTAGAAATGAAGCTTTCTTT. It encodes CSVEVGGTARNEAFF. V gene TRBV29-1 combines with J gene TRBJ1-1; 7 bases fit TRBD1. The J segment lost 7 bases and the V segment lost 1 base, leaving 12 bases of the junction unmatched. The germline V gene encodes CDR1 SQVTM and CDR2 ANQGSEA. The CDR3 spans 15 residues. Full variable domain (rest looked up from reference TRBV29-1 and TRBJ1-1): SAVISQKPSRDICQRGTSLTIQCQVDSQVTMMFWYRQQPGQSLTLIATANQGSEATYESGFVIDKFPISRPNLTFSTLTVSNMSPEDSSIYLCSVEVGGTARNEAFFGQGTRLTVV.

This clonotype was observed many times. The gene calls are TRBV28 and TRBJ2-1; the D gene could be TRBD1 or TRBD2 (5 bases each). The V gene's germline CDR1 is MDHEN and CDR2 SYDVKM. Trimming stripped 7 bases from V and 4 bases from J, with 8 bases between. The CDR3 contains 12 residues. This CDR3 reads CASNWGYNEQFF. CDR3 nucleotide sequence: TGTGCCAGCAATTGGGGGTACAATGAGCAGTTCTTC.

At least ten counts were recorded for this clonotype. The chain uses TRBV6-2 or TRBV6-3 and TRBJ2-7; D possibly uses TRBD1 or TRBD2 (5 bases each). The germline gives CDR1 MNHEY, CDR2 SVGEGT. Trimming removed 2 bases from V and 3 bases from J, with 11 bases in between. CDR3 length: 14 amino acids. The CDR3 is CASSYGRGRYEQYF. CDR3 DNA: TGTGCCAGCAGTTACGGACGGGGCCGCTACGAGCAGTACTTC.

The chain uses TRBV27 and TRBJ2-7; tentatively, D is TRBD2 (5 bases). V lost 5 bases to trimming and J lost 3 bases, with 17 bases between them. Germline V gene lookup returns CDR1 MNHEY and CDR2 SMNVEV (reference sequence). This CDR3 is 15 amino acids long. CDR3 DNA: TGTGCCAGCAGTCTTAGCGAGAGTCTTAGCTACGAGCAGTACTTC. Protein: CASSLSESLSYEQYF.

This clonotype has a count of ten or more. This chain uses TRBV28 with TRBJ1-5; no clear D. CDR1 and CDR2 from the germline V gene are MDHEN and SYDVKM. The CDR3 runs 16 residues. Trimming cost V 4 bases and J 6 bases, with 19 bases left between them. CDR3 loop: CASSSPTGVRSQPQHF. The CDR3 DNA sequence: TGTGCCAGCAGTTCACCGACGGGAGTCCGGTCTCAGCCCCAGCATTTT.

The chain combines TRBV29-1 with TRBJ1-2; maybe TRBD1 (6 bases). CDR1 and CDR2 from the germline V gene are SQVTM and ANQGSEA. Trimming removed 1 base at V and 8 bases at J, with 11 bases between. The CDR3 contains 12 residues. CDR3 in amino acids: CSVEGGGWGYTF. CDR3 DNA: TGCAGCGTTGAAGGCGGGGGCTGGGGCTACACCTTC. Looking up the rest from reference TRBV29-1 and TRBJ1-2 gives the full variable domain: SAVISQKPSRDICQRGTSLTIQCQVDSQVTMMFWYRQQPGQSLTLIATANQGSEATYESGFVIDKFPISRPNLTFSTLTVSNMSPEDSSIYLCSVEGGGWGYTFGSGTRLTVV.

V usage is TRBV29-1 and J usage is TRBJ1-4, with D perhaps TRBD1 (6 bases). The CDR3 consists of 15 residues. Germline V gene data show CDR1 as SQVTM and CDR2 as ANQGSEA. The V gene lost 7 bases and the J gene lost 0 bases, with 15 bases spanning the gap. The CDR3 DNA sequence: TGCAGCGCGACACAGGGACTCGCAACTAATGAAAAACTGTTTTTT. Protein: CSATQGLATNEKLFF.

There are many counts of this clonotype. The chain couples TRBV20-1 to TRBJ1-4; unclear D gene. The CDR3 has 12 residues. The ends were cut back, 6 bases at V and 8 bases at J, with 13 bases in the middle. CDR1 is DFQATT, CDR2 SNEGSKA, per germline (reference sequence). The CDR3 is CSALDHVEKLFF. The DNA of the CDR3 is TGCAGTGCCCTGGATCATGTGGAAAAACTGTTTTTT.

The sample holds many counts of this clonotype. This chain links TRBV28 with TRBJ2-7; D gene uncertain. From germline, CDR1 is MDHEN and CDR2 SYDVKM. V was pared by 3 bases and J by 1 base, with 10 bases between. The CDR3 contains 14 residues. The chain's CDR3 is CASSLTSQSYEQYF. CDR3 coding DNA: TGTGCCAGCAGTTTGACATCGCAATCCTACGAGCAGTACTTC.

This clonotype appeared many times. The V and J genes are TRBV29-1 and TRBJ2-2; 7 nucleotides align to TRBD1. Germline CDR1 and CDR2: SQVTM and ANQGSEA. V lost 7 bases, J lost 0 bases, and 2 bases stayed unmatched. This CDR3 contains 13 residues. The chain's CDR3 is CSAGTANTGELFF. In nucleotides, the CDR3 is TGCAGCGCAGGGACAGCGAACACCGGGGAGCTGTTTTTT.

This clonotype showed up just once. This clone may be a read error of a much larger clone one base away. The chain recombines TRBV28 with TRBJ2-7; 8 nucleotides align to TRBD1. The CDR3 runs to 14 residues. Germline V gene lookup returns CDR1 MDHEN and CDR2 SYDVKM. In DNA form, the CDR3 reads TGTGCCAGCAGTCAGGGACAGGCGCCCTACGGGCAGTACTTC. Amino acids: CASSQGQAPYGQYF.

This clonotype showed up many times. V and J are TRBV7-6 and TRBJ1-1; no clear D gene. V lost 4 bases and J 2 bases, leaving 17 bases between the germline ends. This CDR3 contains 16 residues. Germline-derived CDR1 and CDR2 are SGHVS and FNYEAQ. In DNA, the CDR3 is TGTGCCAGCAGCTCCAACCCCAGAGGGCTTAACACTGAAGCTTTCTTT. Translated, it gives CASSSNPRGLNTEAFF.

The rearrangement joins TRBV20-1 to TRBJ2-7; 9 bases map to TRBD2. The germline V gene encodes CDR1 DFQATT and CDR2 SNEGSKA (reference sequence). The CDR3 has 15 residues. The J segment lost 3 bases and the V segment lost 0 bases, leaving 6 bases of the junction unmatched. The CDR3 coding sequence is TGCAGTGCTAGAGATCCAGCGGGAGGTCTCTACGAGCAGTACTTC. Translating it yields CSARDPAGGLYEQYF.

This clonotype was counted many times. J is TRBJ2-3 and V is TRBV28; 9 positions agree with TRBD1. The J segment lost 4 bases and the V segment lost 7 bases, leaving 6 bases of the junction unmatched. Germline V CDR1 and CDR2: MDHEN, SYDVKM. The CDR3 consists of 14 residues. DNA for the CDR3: TGTGCCAGCAAACGACAGGGGGAAGCAGATACGCAGTATTTT. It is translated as CASKRQGEADTQYF.

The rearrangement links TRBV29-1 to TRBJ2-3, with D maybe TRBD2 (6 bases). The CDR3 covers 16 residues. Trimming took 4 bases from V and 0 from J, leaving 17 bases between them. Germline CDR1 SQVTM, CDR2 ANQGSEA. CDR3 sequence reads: CSVAPRRGGSTDTQYF. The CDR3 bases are TGCAGCGTTGCCCCGAGGAGGGGTGGGAGCACAGATACGCAGTATTTT.

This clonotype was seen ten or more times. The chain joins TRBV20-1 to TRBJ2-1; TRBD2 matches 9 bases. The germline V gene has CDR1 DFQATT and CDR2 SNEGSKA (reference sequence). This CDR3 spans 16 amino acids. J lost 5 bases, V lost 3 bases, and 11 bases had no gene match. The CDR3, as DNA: TGCAGTGCTAGGTGGGATCTAGCGGGGTCGAACAATGAGCAGTTCTTC. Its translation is CSARWDLAGSNNEQFF.